Described below is a single T cell receptor (beta chain) sequence and its context. It lacks a known antigen. At one end, the junction sequence differs from germline, possibly due to a read error. The data originate from a study of Graves' ophthalmopathy and Graves' hyperthyroidism (dated by TCRdb to 2017 to 2018). About the full investigation: Peripheral blood samples were taken at the time of initial diagnosis, before any treatment was given. After sampling, hyperthyroidism patients received methimazole starting at 30 mg daily, and ophthalmopathy patients received high-dose intravenous methylprednisolone. In 6 or 7 hyperthyroidism patients, T-cell repertoires of thyroid tissue and blood were compared. An independent validation cohort comprised some 19 hyperthyroidism patients and 15 to 17 patients who later progressed from hyperthyroidism to ophthalmopathy. The roughly 91 discovery patients were randomly split 7:3 into training and test sets. In total, 135 blood samples were TCR-sequenced: 40 to 45 ophthalmopathy, approximately 80 hyperthyroidism and roughly 17 hyperthyroidism-to-ophthalmopathy patients. The study used signatures of the TCR beta repertoire to tell Graves' ophthalmopathy apart from Graves' hyperthyroidism and to predict which patients would progress to ophthalmopathy. A discovery set of 100 patients (43 ophthalmopathy, 55 to 60 stable hyperthyroidism) was enrolled to explore V-J signatures distinguishing ophthalmopathy from hyperthyroidism.

For repertoire sequencing, TCR beta CDR3 regions were amplified from RNA transcripts. HTBI primers and the Qiagen OneStep RT-PCR kit were used in a first-round RT-PCR, which was followed by a second-round multiplex PCR, size selection and purification. Sequencing of the libraries was carried out on an Illumina HiSeq2000 in paired-end mode with 100 bp reads. Under the source paper's analysis protocol: SOAPnuke was used to process the reads, throwing out any read that had adapters, had uncalled bases, had a mean Phred below 15, or lacked an exact constant-primer or identifier match. COPE v1.2.5 was used to merge the high-quality paired reads. Clonotypes were defined as unique nucleotide sequences and were aligned to IMGT TRB V, D and J references using MiTCR v1.1. Only V-J combinations with frequency above 0.0001 were analysed, covering 99% to 99.2% of repertoires. A TCR clonal expansion and chaos score per V-J combination was defined as the ratio of F50 clonal expansion to chaos observed in the TCRdist matrix. Features were reduced by Welch's t-statistics and random forest to approximately 12 V-J combinations, which fed a naive Bayes classifier. Thyroid-blood repertoire similarity was quantified with the Morisita-Horn index. The public sequencing data were trimmed at Q25 with fastp and processed into clonotypes with MiXCR by TCRdb, which kept only in-frame beta chains. Entries are consolidated by CDR3 protein sequence, retaining the most common genes and DNA. What appears here as the V and J calls and clone size reflects TCRdb's work, not the paper's. The sample data list approximately 460,000 distinct CDR3 sequences, and about 15% of these were observed just once. The ten most abundant clones make up around 9.8% of the sample.

The ophthalmopathy patients had moderately to severely active disease, with a Clinical Activity Score of 3 or higher, a NOSPECS grade of 4 or higher, and a disease duration of less than 3 months. Patients with other autoimmune diseases, uncontrolled infections, pregnancy or lactation were excluded. Diagnosis was based on clinical symptoms, serum thyroxine, TRAb, thyroid ultrasound and orbital computed tomography. Using Ficoll-Paque density gradient centrifugation, PBMCs were isolated from approximately 11 ml of fresh peripheral blood. Total RNA was extracted using Trizol reagent, and RNA quality was checked on an Agilent 2100 Bioanalyzer. Via the germline V gene, CDR1 is MRHNA and CDR2 SNTAGT. Counted from cysteine to phenylalanine, this CDR3 has 15 amino acids. The DNA shown is the 45-base CDR3, in frame from base 1. The full study reports these points: In validation, the model predicted ophthalmopathy progression with 55% to 71% sensitivity and less than 80% specificity; approximately 12 predicted patients were CT-confirmed with GO in a median of 6.5 months. No statistical method was used to set the sample size in advance, and the investigators knew which group each participant was assigned to. In cross-validation, the 13-signature model distinguished ophthalmopathy from stable hyperthyroidism with about 87% sensitivity and about 84% specificity, and in the test set the corresponding values were roughly 78% and 74%. Most expanded thyroid clonotypes with a frequency above 0.001 also appeared in blood, which suggests that blood repertoires may reflect the immune response in the thyroid.

The chain is encoded by TRBV6-4 joined to TRBJ1-2; no D segment can be confidently identified. The clonotype was recovered from a woman aged 30 to 39 with Graves' ophthalmopathy. Donor details come from another sample of the same person, matched by shared clones. Sequenced sample: blood. The DNA sequence is given as TGTGCTAGCAGTGATGCGGATAGGGCGGGCTATGGCTACACCTTC. This is translated as CASSDADRAGYGYTF.